A selection of T cell receptor beta chains follows, all from one sample in a study of regulatory T cells in long-lasting Graves disease. TCRdb reprocessed the multiplex PCR reads via MiXCR and lists one record per CDR3 protein. Seen here are under 500,000 distinct CDR3 sequences, less than 25% observed once, and the top ten hold about 7.8%. Sample: peripheral blood mononuclear cells (PBMCs), taken when the disease was refractory, from a patient treated with antithyroid drugs. The receptors originated from a female donor with Graves disease. The CDR3 runs from the conserved cysteine through the conserved F or W. The D gene is left open where the match is weak. Size values are once, few and many counts, or a class for expanded clones, and some rows have none.

j_gene,abundance,v_gene,d_gene,CDR3nt,CDR3aa
TRBJ1-4,many,TRBV24-1,.,TGTGCCACCAGCGGGCCGACGGGCGAGGGTGAAAAACTGTTTTTT,CATSGPTGEGEKLFF
TRBJ2-7,many,TRBV29-1,.,TGCAGCGTTGTCGTGGCGTACGAGCAGTACTTC,CSVVVAYEQYF
TRBJ1-3,few,TRBV30,TRBD1,TGTGCCTGGAGAGACAGGGCTCGCTCTGGAAACACCATATATTTT,CAWRDRARSGNTIYF
TRBJ2-7,many,TRBV7-6,TRBD2,TGTGCCAGCAGCTTAGAGGGTAGCGGGAGGGACGAGCAGTACTTC,CASSLEGSGRDEQYF
TRBJ2-3,few,TRBV3-1,TRBD2,TGTGCCAGCAGCCAAGGCCATCCGGCGGGAGTTACAGATACGCAGTATTTT,CASSQGHPAGVTDTQYF
TRBJ2-7,many,TRBV27,.,TGTGCCAGCAGTTTATCACAGGGGGGGGTGTACGAGCAGTACTTC,CASSLSQGGVYEQYF
TRBJ1-3,few,TRBV28,.,TGTGCCAGCAGTTTTTTACCGAATTTTATGCAGACCATATATTTT,CASSFLPNFMQTIYF
TRBJ2-2,.,TRBV12-5,.,TGTGCTAGTGGTTTCGGTCCTGGAAACACCGGGGAGCTGTTTTTT,CASGFGPGNTGELFF
TRBJ2-7,few,TRBV9,.,TGTGCCAGCAGCGTAGGCAGCGGAGGGGCCTACGAGCAGTACTTC,CASSVGSGGAYEQYF
TRBJ1-1,few,TRBV19,.,TGTGCCAGTACTACCTTGATCCGGGACCCCACTGAAGCTTTCTTT,CASTTLIRDPTEAFF
TRBJ2-7,few,TRBV18,TRBD2,TGTGCCAGCTCACCCCTCAATCCTAGCGGGAGGCCGTACGAGCAGTACTTC,CASSPLNPSGRPYEQYF
TRBJ2-5,many,TRBV18,TRBD2,TGTGCCAGCTCTCCCTTGGGCGGGAGAGGTTTAGAGACCCAGTACTTC,CASSPLGGRGLETQYF
TRBJ1-5,many,TRBV28,.,TGTGCCAGCACCTCGTTAGGGGATCAGCCCCAGCATTTT,CASTSLGDQPQHF
TRBJ2-2,.,TRBV3-1,TRBD2,TGTGCCAGCAGCCTAGCGGGTCCACACCTCGCGAACACCGGGGAGCTGTTTTTT,CASSLAGPHLANTGELFF
TRBJ2-3,.,TRBV6-4,.,TGTGCCAGCAGAGAGTGGAGCATCAGTACGCAGTATTTT,CASREWSISTQYF
TRBJ2-7,few,TRBV19,.,TGTGCCAGTAGTATTGAGAGGTCCTACGAGCAGTACTTC,CASSIERSYEQYF
TRBJ1-1,many,TRBV27,.,TGTGCCAGCAGTTTATTGGGGGGATCTGAAGCTTTCTTT,CASSLLGGSEAFF
TRBJ2-7,.,TRBV7-2,TRBD2,TGTGCCAGCAGCCGACGACTAGCGGCCTACGAGCAGTACTTC,CASSRRLAAYEQYF
TRBJ1-5,few,TRBV3-1,.,TGTGCCAGCAGCCAAGATTTGTATCAGCCCCAGCATTTT,CASSQDLYQPQHF
TRBJ2-7,.,TRBV4-2,.,TGTGCCAGCAGCCAAAGGGAAAGCTCCCCCTACGAGCAGTACTTC,CASSQRESSPYEQYF
TRBJ2-7,many,TRBV29-1,.,TGCAGCGTTGAAGATCAGGACGGGACCGACGAGCAGTACTTC,CSVEDQDGTDEQYF
TRBJ2-3,.,TRBV6-2/TRBV6-3,TRBD2,TGTGCCAGCAGTGGACTGGGGACTAGAACGGATACGCAGTATTTT,CASSGLGTRTDTQYF
TRBJ1-1,many,TRBV19,TRBD1,TGTGCCAGTAGACTAGCCGGGACAGCGAACACTGAAGCTTTCTTT,CASRLAGTANTEAFF
TRBJ1-1,many,TRBV20-1,.,TGCAGTGCTAGCCGACCATTGAACAGGGAAGCTTTCTTT,CSASRPLNREAFF
TRBJ1-5,.,TRBV7-2,.,TGTGCCAGCAGCTTAGTGGCAGGAGCCAATCAGCCCCAGCATTTT,CASSLVAGANQPQHF
TRBJ2-7,.,TRBV6-4,TRBD2,TGTGCCACCTTGATGGGACTAGGAGGCTACGAGCAGTACTTC,CATLMGLGGYEQYF
TRBJ2-5,few,TRBV5-4,TRBD2,TGTGCCAGCAGCCCCGGGGGTAGCGGGACCATAGAGACCCAGTACTTC,CASSPGGSGTIETQYF
TRBJ1-2,many,TRBV30,TRBD1,TGTGCCAAGGGACAGGGAGGTGGCTACACCTTC,CAKGQGGGYTF